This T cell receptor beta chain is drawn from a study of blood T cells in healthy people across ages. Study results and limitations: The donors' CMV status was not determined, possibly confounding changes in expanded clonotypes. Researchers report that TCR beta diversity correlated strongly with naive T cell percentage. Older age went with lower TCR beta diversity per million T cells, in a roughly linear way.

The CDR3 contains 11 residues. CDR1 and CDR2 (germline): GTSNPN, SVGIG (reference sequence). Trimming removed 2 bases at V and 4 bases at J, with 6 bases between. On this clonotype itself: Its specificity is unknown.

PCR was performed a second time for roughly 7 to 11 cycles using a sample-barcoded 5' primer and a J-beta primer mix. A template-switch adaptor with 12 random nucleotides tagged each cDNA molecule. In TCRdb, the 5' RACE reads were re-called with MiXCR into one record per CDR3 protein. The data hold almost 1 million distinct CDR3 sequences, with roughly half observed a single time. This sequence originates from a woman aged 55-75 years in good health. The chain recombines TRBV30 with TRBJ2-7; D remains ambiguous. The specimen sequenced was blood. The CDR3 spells CAWSSGYEQYF. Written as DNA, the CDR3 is TGTGCCTGGAGTAGTGGTTACGAGCAGTACTTC.